This T cell receptor (beta chain) was profiled in a study of response to subunit inactivated influenza vaccine. Study findings and constraints: After each seasonal influenza vaccination, few new T cells are recruited, the authors suggested.

This clonotype was counted only a few times. Its cognate antigen is unknown. This CDR3 has 12 amino acids. Per germline, CDR1 MNHEY and CDR2 SMNVEV (reference sequence). Germline trimming cut 6 bases from V and 8 bases from J; bases unmatched to any gene: 6. TCRdb analysed the RT-PCR reads with MiXCR anew, one entry per CDR3 protein. The data contain some 480,000 distinct CDR3 sequences, roughly 9.7% of them seen just once; the ten biggest clones take up 10% to 15%. The material sequenced was PBMCs from blood, taken about 40 days after vaccination. The source is a middle-aged man who received an inactivated influenza vaccine. This chain joins TRBV27 and TRBJ1-2; TRBD1 agrees at 7 bases. The CDR3 DNA is TGTGCCAGCAGAACAGGGGATGGCGGCTACACCTTC. Translating gives CASRTGDGGYTF.